The clone carrying this T cell receptor beta chain was counted ten times or more. Its antigen is undetermined. This CDR3 contains 11 residues. CDR1 is DFQATT, CDR2 SNEGSKA, per germline (reference sequence). Trimming took 3 bases from V and 5 from J, leaving 8 bases between them. This entry belongs to a study of shared clonotypes between healthy human individuals. Clones were sequenced by immunoSEQ multiplex PCR, and TCRdb holds only the in-frame ones, with some missing. The repertoire consists of over a million clones, with about 80% occurring once and the leading ten covering about 0.52%. Study findings and constraints: Generally, estimated richness proved larger in naive subsets than it did in memory subsets. Rarefaction exposed incomplete sorted-subset sequencing despite large depth. Sampling involved blood alone; tissue repertoires likely differ.

This sequence joins TRBV20-1 and TRBJ2-7; D call uncertain. The receptor comes from a man between 18 and 29 years old in good health. Some clones in this sample may be carry-over from other donors' samples. Material for sequencing was memory CD4+ T cells from PBMCs. As to subset: CD45RA-negative fraction. The DNA of the CDR3 is TGCAGTGCTAGCAACCAGGACGAGCAGTACTTC. It yields the protein CSASNQDEQYF.